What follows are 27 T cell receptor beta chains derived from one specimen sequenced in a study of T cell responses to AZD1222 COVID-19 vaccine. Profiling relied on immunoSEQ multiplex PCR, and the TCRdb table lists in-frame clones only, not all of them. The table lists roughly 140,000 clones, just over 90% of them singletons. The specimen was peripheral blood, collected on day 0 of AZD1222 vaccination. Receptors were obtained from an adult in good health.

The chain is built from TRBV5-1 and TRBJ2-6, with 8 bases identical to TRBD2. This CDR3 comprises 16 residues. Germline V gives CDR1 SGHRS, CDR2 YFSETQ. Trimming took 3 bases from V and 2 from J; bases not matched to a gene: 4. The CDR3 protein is CASSSGGDTGANVLTF. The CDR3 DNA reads TGCGCCAGCAGCTCCGGGGGGGACACTGGGGCCAACGTCCTGACTTTC. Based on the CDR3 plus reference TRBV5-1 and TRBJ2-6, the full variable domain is KAGVTQTPRYLIKTRGQQVTLSCSPISGHRSVSWYQQTPGQGLQFLFEYFSETQRNKGNFPGRFSGRQFSNSRSEMNVSTLELGDSALYLCASSSGGDTGANVLTFGAGSRLTVL.

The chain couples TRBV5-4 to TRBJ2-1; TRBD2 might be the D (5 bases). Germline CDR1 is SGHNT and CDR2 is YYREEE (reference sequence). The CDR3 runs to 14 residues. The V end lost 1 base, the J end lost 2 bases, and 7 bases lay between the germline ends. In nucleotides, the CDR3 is TGTGCCAGCAGCTTGCGGGAAGCCTACAATGAGCAGTTCTTC. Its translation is CASSLREAYNEQFF.

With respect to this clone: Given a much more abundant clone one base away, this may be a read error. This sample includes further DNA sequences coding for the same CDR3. CDR3: CASSFNTGELFF. The DNA for the CDR3 is TGTGCCAGCAGCTTTAACACCGGGGAGCTGTTTTTT. The chain recombines TRBV7-9 with TRBJ2-2; no definite D call. Trimming stripped 3 bases from V and 2 bases from J, with 1 base between. Germline CDR1 is SEHNR and CDR2 is FQNEAQ (reference sequence). The CDR3 runs to 12 residues.

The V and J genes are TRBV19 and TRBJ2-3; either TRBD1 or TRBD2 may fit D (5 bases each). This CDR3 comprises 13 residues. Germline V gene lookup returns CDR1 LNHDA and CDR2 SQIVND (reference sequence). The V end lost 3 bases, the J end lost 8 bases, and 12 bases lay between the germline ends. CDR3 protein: CASSIREYITQYF. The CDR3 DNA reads TGTGCCAGTAGTATCAGGGAGTATATTACGCAGTATTTT.

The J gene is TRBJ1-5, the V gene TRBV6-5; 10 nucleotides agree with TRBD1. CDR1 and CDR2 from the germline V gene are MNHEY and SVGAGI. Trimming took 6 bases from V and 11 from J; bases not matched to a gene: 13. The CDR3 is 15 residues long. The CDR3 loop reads CASSSGTGAFGAQHF. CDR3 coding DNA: TGTGCCAGCAGCTCGGGGACAGGGGCTTTTGGGGCCCAGCATTTT.

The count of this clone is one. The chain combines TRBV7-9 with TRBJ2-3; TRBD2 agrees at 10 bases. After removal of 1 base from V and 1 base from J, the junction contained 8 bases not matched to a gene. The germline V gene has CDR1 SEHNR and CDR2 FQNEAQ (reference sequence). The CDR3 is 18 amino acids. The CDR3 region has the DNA TGTGCCAGCAGCTTAGGGGCTAGCGGGAGACCCCGCACAGATACGCAGTATTTT. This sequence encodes CASSLGASGRPRTDTQYF.

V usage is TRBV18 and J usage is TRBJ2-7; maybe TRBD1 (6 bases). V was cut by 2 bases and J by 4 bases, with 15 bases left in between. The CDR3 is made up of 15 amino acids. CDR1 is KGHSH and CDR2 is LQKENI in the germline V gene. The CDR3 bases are TGTGCCAGCTCACCAATGCAGGGGTTGGTGTACGAGCAGTACTTC. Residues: CASSPMQGLVYEQYF. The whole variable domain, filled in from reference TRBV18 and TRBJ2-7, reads NAGVMQNPRHLVRRRGQEARLRCSPMKGHSHVYWYRQLPEEGLKFMVYLQKENIIDESGMPKERFSAEFPKEGPSILRIQQVVRGDSAAYFCASSPMQGLVYEQYFGPGTRLTVT.

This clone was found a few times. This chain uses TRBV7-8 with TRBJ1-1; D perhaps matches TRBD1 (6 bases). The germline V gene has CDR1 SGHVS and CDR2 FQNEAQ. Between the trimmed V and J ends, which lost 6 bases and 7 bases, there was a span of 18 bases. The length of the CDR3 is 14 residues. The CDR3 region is CASRNRDLGGEAFF. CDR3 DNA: TGTGCCAGCAGAAACAGGGACTTGGGCGGTGAAGCTTTCTTT.

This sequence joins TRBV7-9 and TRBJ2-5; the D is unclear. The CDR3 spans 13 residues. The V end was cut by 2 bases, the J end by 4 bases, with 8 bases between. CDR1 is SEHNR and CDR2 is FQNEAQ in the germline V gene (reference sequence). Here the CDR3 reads CASSLRIGETQYF. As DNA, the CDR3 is TGTGCCAGCAGCTTAAGGATAGGAGAGACCCAGTACTTC.

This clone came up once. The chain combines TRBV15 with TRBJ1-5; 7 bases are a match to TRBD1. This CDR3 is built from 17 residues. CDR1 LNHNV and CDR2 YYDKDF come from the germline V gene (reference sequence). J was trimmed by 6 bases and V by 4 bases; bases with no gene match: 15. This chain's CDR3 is CATSNPGTARRSQPQHF. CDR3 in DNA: TGTGCCACCAGCAACCCTGGGACAGCGAGGAGGTCTCAGCCCCAGCATTTT.

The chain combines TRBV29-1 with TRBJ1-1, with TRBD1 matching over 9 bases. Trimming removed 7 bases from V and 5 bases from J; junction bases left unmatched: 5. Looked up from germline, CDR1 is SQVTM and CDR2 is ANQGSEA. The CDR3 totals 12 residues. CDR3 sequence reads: CSGMTGGTEAFF. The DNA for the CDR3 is TGCAGCGGCATGACAGGGGGAACTGAAGCTTTCTTT.

CDR3 amino acids: CASSLDLAGELFF. In nucleotides, the CDR3 is TGTGCCAGCAGCTTAGATCTCGCCGGGGAGCTGTTTTTT. The chain recombines TRBV7-6 with TRBJ2-2; D gene unclear. V was pared by 1 base and J by 6 bases, with 6 bases between. CDR1 SGHVS and CDR2 FNYEAQ come from the germline V gene. The CDR3 has 13 amino acids.

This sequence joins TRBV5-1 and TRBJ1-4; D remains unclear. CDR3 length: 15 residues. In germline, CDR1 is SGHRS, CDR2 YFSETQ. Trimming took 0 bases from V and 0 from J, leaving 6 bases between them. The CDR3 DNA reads TGCGCCAGCAGCTTGGGACGGGCAACTAATGAAAAACTGTTTTTT. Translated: CASSLGRATNEKLFF.

CDR3 in DNA: TGTGCCAGCAGCCTTGGACAGGGCGACACTGAAGCTTTCTTT. Amino acids: CASSLGQGDTEAFF. The J gene is TRBJ1-1, the V gene TRBV2, with 8 positions matching TRBD1. The CDR3 is 14 residues long. V was pared by 6 bases and J by 3 bases, with 6 bases of the junction left unmatched. Germline CDR1 is SNHLY and CDR2 is FYNNEI.

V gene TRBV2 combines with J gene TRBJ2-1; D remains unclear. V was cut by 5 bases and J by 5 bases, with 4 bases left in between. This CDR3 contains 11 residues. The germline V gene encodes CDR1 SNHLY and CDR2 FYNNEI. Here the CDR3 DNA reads TGTGCCAGCAGTATAGACAATGAGCAGTTCTTC. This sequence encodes CASSIDNEQFF.

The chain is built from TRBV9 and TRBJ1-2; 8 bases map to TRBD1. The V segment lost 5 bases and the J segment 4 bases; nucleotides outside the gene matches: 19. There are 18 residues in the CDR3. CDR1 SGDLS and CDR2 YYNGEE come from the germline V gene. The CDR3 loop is CASRDPDRAVGPSYGYTF. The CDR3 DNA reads TGTGCCAGCAGGGACCCGGACAGGGCGGTGGGGCCTTCCTATGGCTACACCTTC.

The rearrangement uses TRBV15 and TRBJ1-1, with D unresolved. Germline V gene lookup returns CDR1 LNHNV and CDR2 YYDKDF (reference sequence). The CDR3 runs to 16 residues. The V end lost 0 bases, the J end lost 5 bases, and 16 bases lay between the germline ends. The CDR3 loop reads CATSRDKESRRTEAFF. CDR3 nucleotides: TGTGCCACCAGCAGAGATAAGGAGAGCAGGCGAACTGAAGCTTTCTTT.

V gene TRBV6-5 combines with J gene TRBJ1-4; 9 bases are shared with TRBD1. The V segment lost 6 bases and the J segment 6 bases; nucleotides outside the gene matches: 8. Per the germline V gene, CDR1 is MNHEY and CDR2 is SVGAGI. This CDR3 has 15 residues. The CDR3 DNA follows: TGTGCCAGCAGACCCTCCGGACAGGGGTATGAAAAACTGTTTTTT. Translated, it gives CASRPSGQGYEKLFF.

The CDR3 DNA reads as TGTGCCAGCAGCTACCCCAACAATAGACCACGATGGACAGGGCGCCCTTTCCTTCATGGCTACACCTTC. It yields the protein CASSYPNNRPRWTGRPFLHGYTF. This rearrangement joins TRBV6-6 to TRBJ1-2, with 8 bases lining up with TRBD1. This CDR3 is 23 amino acids long. The germline gives CDR1 MNHNY, CDR2 SVGAGI (reference sequence). V was pared by 6 bases and J by 6 bases, with 36 bases of the junction left unmatched.

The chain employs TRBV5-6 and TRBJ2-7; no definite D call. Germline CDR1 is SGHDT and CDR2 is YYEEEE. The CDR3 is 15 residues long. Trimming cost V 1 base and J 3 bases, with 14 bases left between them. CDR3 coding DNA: TGTGCCAGCAGCTTGATGAACACGGAAGGCTACGAGCAGTACTTC. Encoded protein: CASSLMNTEGYEQYF.

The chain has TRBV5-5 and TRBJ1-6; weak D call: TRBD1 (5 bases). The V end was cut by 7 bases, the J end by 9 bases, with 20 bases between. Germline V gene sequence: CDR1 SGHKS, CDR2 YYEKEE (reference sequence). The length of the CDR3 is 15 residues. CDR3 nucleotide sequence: TGTGCCAGCGCTCAGGGCTCGGCGGGGGGTTCACCCCTCCACTTT. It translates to CASAQGSAGGSPLHF. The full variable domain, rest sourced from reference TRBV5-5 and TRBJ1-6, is DAGVTQSPTHLIKTRGQQVTLRCSPISGHKSVSWYQQVLGQGPQFIFQYYEKEERGRGNFPDRFSARQFPNYSSELNVNALLLGDSALYLCASAQGSAGGSPLHFGNGTRLTVT.

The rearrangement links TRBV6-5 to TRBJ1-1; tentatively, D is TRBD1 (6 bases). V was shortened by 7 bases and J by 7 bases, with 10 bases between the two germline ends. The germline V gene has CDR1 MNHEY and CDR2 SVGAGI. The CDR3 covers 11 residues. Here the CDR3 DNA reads TGTGCCAGCACCGAACAGGGTGAAGCTTTCTTT. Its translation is CASTEQGEAFF.

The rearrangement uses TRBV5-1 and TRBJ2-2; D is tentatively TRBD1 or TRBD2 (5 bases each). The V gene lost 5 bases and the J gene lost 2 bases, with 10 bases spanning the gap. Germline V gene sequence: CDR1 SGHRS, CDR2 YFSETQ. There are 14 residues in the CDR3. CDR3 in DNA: TGCGCCAGCAGTCGGGACCCCAACACCGGGGAGCTGTTTTTT. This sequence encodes CASSRDPNTGELFF.

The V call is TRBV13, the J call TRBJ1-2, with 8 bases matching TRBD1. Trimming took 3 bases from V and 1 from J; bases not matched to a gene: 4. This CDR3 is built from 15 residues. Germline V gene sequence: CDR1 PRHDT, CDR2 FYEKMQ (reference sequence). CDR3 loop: CASSFGQGINYGYTF. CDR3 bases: TGTGCCAGCAGCTTCGGACAGGGTATTAACTATGGCTACACCTTC.

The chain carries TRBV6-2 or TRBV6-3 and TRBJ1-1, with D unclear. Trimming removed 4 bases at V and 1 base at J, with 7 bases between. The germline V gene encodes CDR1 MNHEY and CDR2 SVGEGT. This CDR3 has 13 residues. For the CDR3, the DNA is TGTGCCAGCAGTTGGTCGGGGAACACTGAAGCTTTCTTT. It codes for CASSWSGNTEAFF.

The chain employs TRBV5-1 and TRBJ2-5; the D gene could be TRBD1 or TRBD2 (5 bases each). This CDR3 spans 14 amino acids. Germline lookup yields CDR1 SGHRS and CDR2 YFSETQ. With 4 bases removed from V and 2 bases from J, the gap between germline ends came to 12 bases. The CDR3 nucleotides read TGCGCCAGCAGCCTCGGGACGGATCAAGAGACCCAGTACTTC. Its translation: CASSLGTDQETQYF.

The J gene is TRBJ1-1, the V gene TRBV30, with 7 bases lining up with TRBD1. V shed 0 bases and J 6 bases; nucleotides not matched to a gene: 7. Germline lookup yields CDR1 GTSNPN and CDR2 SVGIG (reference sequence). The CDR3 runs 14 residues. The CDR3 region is CAWSVLQGGAEAFF. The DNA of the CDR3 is TGTGCCTGGAGTGTACTGCAGGGGGGCGCTGAAGCTTTCTTT.